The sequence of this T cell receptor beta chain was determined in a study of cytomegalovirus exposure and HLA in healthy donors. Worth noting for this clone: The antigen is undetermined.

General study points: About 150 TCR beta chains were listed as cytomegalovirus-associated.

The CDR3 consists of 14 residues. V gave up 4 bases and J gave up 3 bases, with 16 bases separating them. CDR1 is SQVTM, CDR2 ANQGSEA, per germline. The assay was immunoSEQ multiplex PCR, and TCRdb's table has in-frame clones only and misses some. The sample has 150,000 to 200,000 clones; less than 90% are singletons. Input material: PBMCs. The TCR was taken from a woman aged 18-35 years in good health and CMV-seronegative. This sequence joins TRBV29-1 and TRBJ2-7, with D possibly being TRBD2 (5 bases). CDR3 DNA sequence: TGCAGCGTTGTTATCGAGGGTGCTGGCTACGAGCAGTACTTC. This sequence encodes CSVVIEGAGYEQYF.